The clone carrying this T cell receptor beta chain was detected many times. Its antigen remains unknown. Unique molecular identifiers had been added to the TCR beta cDNA libraries. It was from roughly 1.1 to 9.2 million T cells that about half a million cDNA molecules came. One entry per CDR3 protein, called by TCRdb with MiXCR from the PCR reads. The sample includes about 400,000 distinct CDR3 sequences, less than 35% seen only once; the top ten take 13%. The sample is drawn from a study of post-analysis software for immune sequencing data. In the study overall: In terms of disease course, relapsing-remitting, secondary progressive and progressive-relapsing multiple sclerosis were included.

This CDR3 has 14 amino acids. The germline V gene has CDR1 SGHVS and CDR2 FNYEAQ. The V segment lost 5 bases and the J segment 2 bases; nucleotides outside the gene matches: 4. Overall study results and limits: TRBV5-6, TRBV5-1 and TRBV20-1 belonged to a set of about 5 TRBV segments that were more frequent in patients than controls. Batch-matched samples strongly co-clustered by F measure. The normalized Chao1 diversity of multiple sclerosis patients was significantly lower than that of controls.

The sequence came from a girl aged 5 to 17 with multiple sclerosis. This sequence joins TRBV7-6 and TRBJ2-7; 9 bases match TRBD1. The sequencing input was blood. The CDR3 DNA follows: TGTGCCAGCAGCCTCTGGACAGGGGCCTACGAGCAGTACTTC. Protein product: CASSLWTGAYEQYF.